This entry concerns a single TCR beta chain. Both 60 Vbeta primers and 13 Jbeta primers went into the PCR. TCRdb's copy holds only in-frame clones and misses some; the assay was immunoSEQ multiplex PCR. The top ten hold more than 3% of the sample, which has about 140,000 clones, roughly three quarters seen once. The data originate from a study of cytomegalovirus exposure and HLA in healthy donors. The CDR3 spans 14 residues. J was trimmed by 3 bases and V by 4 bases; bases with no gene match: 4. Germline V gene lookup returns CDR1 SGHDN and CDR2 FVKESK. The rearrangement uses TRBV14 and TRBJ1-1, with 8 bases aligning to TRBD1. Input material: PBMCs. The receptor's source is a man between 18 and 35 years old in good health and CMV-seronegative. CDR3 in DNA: TGTGCCAGCAGCCTACAGGGGGGGTACACTGAAGCTTTCTTT. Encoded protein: CASSLQGGYTEAFF.